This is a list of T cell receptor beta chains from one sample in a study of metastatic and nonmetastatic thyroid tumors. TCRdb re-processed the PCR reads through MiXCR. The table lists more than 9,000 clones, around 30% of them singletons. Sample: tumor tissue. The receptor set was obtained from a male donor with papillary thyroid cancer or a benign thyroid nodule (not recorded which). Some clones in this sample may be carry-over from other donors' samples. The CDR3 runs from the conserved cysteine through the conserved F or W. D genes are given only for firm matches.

CDR3 protein: CASSLSSLNEQYF
V gene: TRBV11-2
D gene: NA
J gene: TRBJ2-7

CDR3 protein: CASSQAGNTIYF
V gene: TRBV3-1
D gene: NA
J gene: TRBJ1-3

CDR3 protein: CASSPGQGALEQYF
V gene: TRBV18
D gene: TRBD1
J gene: TRBJ2-7

CDR3 protein: CTSVPEDWTSGRPSSYNEQFF
V gene: TRBV7-5
D gene: NA
J gene: TRBJ2-1

CDR3 protein: CASSYSGGPTDTQYF
V gene: TRBV6-6
D gene: NA
J gene: TRBJ2-3

CDR3 protein: CSVEDKGQGNDYGYTF
V gene: TRBV29-1
D gene: TRBD1
J gene: TRBJ1-2

CDR3 protein: CAWSLGGGELFF
V gene: TRBV30
D gene: NA
J gene: TRBJ2-2

CDR3 protein: CASSLEVGPKNIQYF
V gene: TRBV28
D gene: NA
J gene: TRBJ2-4

CDR3 protein: CASSASGSYEQYF
V gene: TRBV11-2
D gene: TRBD2
J gene: TRBJ2-7

CDR3 protein: CASSDSGTSGGADTQYF
V gene: TRBV6-4
D gene: TRBD2
J gene: TRBJ2-3